This TCR beta chain was captured in a study of CD8 T cells in ankylosing spondylitis. TCRdb reprocessed the 5' RACE reads with MiXCR, giving one entry per CDR3 protein. There are roughly 280,000 distinct CDR3 sequences in the sample; about 20% occur only once, and roughly 8% lies in the top ten. Per germline, CDR1 MGHRA and CDR2 YSYEKL. Trimming shortened V by 4 bases and J by 1 base, and 16 bases separated the two germline ends. This CDR3 is built from 17 residues. This clonotype was seen a few times. The genes are TRBV4-1 and TRBJ2-2; D may be TRBD1 (6 bases). This clonotype originated in a male donor with ankylosing spondylitis or in good health (not recorded which). The sample taken for sequencing was blood, either unsorted or a sorted T cell fraction (not recorded which). CDR3 in DNA: TGCGCCAGCAGCCCCTTACACAGGGCGATGAACACCGGGGAGCTGTTTTTT. Its translation is CASSPLHRAMNTGELFF.